The clone carrying this T cell receptor beta chain has only a few counts. The data belong to a study of identical twins. Unique molecular identifiers were present on cDNA, and template switching added a universal primer site. Using its own MiXCR run on the 5' RACE reads, TCRdb lists one record per CDR3 protein. The sample contains approximately 530,000 distinct CDR3 sequences, around 20% of which appear only once. This sample was also put to use in a study of yellow fever vaccine responses in identical twins.

This sequence originates from a woman younger than 30 in good health. Sequenced sample: CD4+ T cells sorted from blood.

CDR3 sequence reads: CASSQESSFSGNTIYF. As DNA, the CDR3 is TGCGCCAGCAGCCAAGAATCCAGCTTCTCTGGAAACACCATATATTTT. The J gene is TRBJ1-3, the V gene TRBV4-1; D call uncertain. V dropped 0 bases and J dropped 0 bases, with 9 bases sitting between them. From germline, CDR1 is MGHRA and CDR2 YSYEKL. The CDR3 is 16 residues long.